This T cell receptor (beta chain) was captured in a study of cytomegalovirus exposure and HLA in healthy donors. Study-level points and caveats: A list of about 160 TCR beta chains associated with cytomegalovirus was given. There were reportedly fewer N-insertions in an Asian-associated ancestry cluster than the approximately 670-donor mean, in a later analysis. The authors considered a cluster of highly shared sequence variants likely to be a sequencing artifact.

Vbeta (60) and Jbeta (13) primers were used in the PCR. Profiled with immunoSEQ multiplex PCR; TCRdb holds only in-frame clones, not every one. The repertoire holds 150,000 to 200,000 clones, with around four fifths as singletons. The donors (healthy individuals) were bone marrow donors. V shed 3 bases and J shed 4 bases, with 16 bases lying between them. The germline V gene has CDR1 MNHEY and CDR2 SVGAGI. The CDR3 is 15 amino acids. A remark on this clone: Its specificity is not known.

The TCR originated in a man aged 50 or older in good health and CMV-seropositive. The chain links TRBV6-5 to TRBJ2-7; D is unclear. The sequenced sample was PBMCs. The CDR3 region has the DNA TGTGCCAGCAGTTATGGGCAAACAACGCGATACGAGCAGTACTTC. The encoded protein is CASSYGQTTRYEQYF.